This TCR beta chain stems from a study of identical twins. cDNA carried unique molecular identifiers, and a universal primer site was added by template switching. TCRdb reprocessed the 5' RACE reads with MiXCR, giving one entry per CDR3 protein. The sample shows around 510,000 distinct CDR3 sequences, 14% of them seen only once. Study findings and constraints: Among out-of-frame alpha sequences shared by twins, low generation probability occurred in excess. Abundant beta clonotypes from cord blood bore fewer insertions; memory repertoires lacked this pattern. Beta out-of-frame sequences showed weaker excess sharing between twins.

A remark on this clonotype: The antigen remains undetermined.

V lost 3 bases and J lost 2; bases outside the gene matches: 4. Germline V CDR1 and CDR2: LGHNA, YSLEER. The CDR3 consists of 15 residues. The same data also went into a second study, on yellow fever vaccine responses in identical twins.

Source material: CD4+ T cells sorted from blood. This receptor was obtained from a young woman in good health. The chain employs TRBV4-3 and TRBJ2-1, with 7 bases fitting TRBD1. CDR3 nucleotide sequence: TGCGCCAGCAGCCAGGACAGGAATGCCTACAATGAGCAGTTCTTC. Amino acids: CASSQDRNAYNEQFF.